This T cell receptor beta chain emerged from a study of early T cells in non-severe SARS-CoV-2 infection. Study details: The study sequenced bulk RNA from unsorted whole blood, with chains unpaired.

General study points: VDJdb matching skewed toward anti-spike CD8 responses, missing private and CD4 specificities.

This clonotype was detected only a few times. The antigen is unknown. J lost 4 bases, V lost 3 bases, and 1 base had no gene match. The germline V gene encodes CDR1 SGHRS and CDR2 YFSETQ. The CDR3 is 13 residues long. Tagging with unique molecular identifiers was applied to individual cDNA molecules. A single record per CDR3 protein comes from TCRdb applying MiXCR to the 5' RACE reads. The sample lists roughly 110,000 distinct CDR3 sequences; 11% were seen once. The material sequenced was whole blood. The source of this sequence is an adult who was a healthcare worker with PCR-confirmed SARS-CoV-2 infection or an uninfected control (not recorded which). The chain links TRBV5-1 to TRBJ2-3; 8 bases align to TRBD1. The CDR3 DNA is TGCGCCAGCAGCTGGGACAGGCCAGATACGCAGTATTTT. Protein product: CASSWDRPDTQYF.